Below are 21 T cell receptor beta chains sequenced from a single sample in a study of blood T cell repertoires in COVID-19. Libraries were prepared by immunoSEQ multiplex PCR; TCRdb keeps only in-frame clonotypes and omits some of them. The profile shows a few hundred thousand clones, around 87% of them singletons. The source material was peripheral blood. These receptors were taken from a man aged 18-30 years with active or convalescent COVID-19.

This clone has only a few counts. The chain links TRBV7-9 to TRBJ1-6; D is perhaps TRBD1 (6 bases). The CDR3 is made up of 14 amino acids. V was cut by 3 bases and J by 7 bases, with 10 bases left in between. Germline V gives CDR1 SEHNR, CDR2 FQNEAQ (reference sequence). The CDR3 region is CASSFSDSNSPLHF. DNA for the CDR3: TGTGCCAGCAGCTTTTCGGACAGCAATTCACCCCTCCACTTT. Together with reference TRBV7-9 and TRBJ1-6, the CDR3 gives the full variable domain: DTGVSQNPRHKITKRGQNVTFRCDPISEHNRLYWYRQTLGQGPEFLTYFQNEAQLEKSRLLSDRFSAERPKGSFSTLEIQRTEQGDSAMYLCASSFSDSNSPLHFGNGTRLTVT.

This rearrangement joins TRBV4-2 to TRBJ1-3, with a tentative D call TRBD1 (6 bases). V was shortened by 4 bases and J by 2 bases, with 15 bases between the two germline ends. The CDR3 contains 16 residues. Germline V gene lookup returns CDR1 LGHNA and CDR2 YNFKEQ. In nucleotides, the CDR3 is TGTGCCAGCAGCCGGGAGACGGACAGCCCTGGAAACACCATATATTTT. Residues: CASSRETDSPGNTIYF.

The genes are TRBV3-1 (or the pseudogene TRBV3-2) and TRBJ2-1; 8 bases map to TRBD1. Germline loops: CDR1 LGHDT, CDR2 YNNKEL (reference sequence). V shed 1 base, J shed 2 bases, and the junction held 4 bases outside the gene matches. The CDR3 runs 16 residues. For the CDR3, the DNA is TGTGCCAGCAGCCAAGCCCGGGACAGGACCTACAATGAGCAGTTCTTC. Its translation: CASSQARDRTYNEQFF.

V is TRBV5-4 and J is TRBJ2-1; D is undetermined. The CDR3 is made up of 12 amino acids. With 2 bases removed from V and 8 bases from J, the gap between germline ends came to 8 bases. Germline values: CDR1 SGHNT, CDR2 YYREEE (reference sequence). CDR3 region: CASSFSSDEQFF. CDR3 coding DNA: TGTGCCAGCAGCTTCTCTAGTGATGAGCAGTTCTTC.

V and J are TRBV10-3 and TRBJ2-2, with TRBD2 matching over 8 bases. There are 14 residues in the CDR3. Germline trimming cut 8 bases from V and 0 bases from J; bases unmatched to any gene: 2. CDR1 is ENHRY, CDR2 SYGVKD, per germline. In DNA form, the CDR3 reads TGTGCCATCTCGGGGGGGACGAACACCGGGGAGCTGTTTTTT. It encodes CAISGGTNTGELFF.

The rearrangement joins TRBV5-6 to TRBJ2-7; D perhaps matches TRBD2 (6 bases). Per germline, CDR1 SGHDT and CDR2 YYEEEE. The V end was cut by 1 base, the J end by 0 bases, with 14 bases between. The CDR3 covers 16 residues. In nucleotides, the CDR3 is TGTGCCAGCAGCTTGTTGACTAGTTATATCTCCTACGAGCAGTACTTC. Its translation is CASSLLTSYISYEQYF.

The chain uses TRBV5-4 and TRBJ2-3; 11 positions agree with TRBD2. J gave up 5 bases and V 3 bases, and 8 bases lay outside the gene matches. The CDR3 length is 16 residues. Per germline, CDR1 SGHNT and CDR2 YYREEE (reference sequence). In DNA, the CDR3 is TGTGCCAGCAGCTACCTTAGCGGGGGGGCTGTAGATACGCAGTATTTT. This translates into CASSYLSGGAVDTQYF.

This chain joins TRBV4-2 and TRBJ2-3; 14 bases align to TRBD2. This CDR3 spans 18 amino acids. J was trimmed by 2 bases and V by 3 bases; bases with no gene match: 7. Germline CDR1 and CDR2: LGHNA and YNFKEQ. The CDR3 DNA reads TGTGCCAGCAGCCAGCTGGGACTAGCGGGGGCGATCACAGATACGCAGTATTTT. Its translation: CASSQLGLAGAITDTQYF.

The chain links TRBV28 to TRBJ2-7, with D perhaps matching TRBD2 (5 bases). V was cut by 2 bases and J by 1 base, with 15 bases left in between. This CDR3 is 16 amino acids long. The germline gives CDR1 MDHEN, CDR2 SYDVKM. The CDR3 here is CASSLVGRGKSYEQYF. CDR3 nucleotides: TGTGCCAGCAGTTTAGTTGGCCGGGGTAAGTCCTACGAGCAGTACTTC.

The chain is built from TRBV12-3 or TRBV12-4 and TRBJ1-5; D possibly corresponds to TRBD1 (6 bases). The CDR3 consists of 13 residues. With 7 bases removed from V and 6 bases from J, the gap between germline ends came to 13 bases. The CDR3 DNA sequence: TGTGCCAGCACTCAAACAGGGAGTCAGCCCCAGCATTTT. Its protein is CASTQTGSQPQHF.

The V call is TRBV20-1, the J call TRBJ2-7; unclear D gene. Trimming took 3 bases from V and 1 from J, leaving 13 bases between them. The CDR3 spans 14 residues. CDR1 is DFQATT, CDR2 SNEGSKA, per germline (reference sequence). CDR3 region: CSASNGVYSYEQYF. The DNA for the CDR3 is TGCAGTGCTAGTAACGGTGTCTATTCCTACGAGCAGTACTTC.

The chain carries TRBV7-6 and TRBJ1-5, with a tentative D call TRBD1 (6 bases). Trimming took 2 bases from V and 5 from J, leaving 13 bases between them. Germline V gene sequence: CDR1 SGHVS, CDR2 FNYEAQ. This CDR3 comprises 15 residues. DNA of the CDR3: TGTGCCAGCAGCTTATATATGGGGGCGGATCAGCCCCAGCATTTT. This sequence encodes CASSLYMGADQPQHF.

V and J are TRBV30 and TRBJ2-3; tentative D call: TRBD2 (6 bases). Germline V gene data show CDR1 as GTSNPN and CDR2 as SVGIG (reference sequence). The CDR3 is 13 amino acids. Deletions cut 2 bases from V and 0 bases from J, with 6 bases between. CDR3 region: CAWSSGSTDTQYF. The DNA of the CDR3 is TGTGCCTGGAGTAGCGGGAGCACAGATACGCAGTATTTT.

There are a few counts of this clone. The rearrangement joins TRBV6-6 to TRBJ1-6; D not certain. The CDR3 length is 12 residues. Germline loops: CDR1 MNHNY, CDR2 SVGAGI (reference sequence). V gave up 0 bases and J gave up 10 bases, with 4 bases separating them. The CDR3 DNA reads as TGTGCCAGCAGTTACTCTAAATCACCCCTCCACTTT. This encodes CASSYSKSPLHF.

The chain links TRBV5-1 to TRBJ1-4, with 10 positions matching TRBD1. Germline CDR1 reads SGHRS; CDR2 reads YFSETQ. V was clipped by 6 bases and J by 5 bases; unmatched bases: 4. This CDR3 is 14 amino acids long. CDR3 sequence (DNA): TGCGCCAGCACCACGGACAGGGGGAATGAAAAACTGTTTTTT. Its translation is CASTTDRGNEKLFF. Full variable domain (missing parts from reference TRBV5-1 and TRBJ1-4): KAGVTQTPRYLIKTRGQQVTLSCSPISGHRSVSWYQQTPGQGLQFLFEYFSETQRNKGNFPGRFSGRQFSNSRSEMNVSTLELGDSALYLCASTTDRGNEKLFFGSGTQLSVL.

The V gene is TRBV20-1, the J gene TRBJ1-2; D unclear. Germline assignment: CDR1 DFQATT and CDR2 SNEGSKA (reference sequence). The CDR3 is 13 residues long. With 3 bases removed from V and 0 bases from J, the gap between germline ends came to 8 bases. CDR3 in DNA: TGCAGTGCTAGTTGGAGAGCTAACTATGGCTACACCTTC. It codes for CSASWRANYGYTF.

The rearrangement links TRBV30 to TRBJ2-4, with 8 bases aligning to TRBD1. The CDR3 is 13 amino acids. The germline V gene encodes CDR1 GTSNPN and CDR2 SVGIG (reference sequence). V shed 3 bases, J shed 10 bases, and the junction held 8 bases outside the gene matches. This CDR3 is CAWSDQGAGIQYF. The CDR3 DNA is TGTGCCTGGAGCGACCAGGGGGCTGGGATTCAGTACTTC.

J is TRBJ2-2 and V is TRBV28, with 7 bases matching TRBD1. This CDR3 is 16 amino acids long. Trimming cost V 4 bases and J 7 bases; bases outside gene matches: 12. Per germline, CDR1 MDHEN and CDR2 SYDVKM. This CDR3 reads CASSYPTDRLSGELFF. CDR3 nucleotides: TGTGCCAGCAGTTACCCCACGGACAGGCTCAGCGGGGAGCTGTTTTTT. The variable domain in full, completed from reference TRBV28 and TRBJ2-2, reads DVKVTQSSRYLVKRTGEKVFLECVQDMDHENMFWYRQDPGLGLRLIYFSYDVKMKEKGDIPEGYSVSREKKERFSLILESASTNQTSMYLCASSYPTDRLSGELFFGEGSRLTVL.

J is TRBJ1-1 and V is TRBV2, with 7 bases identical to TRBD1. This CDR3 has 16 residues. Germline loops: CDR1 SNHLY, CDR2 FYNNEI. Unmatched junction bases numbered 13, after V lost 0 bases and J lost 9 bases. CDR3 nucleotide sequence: TGTGCCAGCAGTGAAGCCCGGCTCGTCGGGACAGCCAAAGCTTTCTTT. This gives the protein CASSEARLVGTAKAFF.

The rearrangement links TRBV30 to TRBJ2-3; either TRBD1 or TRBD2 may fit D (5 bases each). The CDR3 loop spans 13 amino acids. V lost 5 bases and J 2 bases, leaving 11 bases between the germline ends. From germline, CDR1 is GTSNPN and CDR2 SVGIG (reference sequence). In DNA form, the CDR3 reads TGTGCCTGGGGGGGTAGCAACACAGATACGCAGTATTTT. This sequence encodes CAWGGSNTDTQYF.

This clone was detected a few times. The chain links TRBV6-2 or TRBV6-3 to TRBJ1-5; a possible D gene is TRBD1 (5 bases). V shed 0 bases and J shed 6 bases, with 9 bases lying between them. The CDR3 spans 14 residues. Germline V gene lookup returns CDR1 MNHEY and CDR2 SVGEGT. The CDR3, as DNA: TGTGCCAGCAGTTACTCGCTAAGGGGTCAGCCCCAGCATTTT. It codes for CASSYSLRGQPQHF.